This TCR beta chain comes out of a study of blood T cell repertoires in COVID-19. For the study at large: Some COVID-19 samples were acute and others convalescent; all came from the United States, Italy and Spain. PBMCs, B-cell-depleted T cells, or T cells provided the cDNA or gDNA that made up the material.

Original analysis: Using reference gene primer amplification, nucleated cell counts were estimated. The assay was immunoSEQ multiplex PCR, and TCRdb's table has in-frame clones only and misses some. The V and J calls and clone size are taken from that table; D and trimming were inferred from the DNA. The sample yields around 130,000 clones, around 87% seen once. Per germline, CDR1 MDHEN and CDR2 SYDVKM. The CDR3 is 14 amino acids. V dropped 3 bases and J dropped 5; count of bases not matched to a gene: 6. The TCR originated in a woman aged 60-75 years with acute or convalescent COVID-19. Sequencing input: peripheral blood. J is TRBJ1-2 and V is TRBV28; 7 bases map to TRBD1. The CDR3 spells CASSLTGQSYGYTF. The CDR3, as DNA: TGTGCCAGCAGTTTGACGGGACAGAGTTATGGCTACACCTTC.